What follows are 19 T cell receptor beta chains derived from one specimen sequenced in a study of OX40 agonist ivuxolimab in advanced cancers. TCRdb's table, derived via immunoSEQ multiplex PCR, lists solely in-frame clones and lacks some. In the table there are about 110,000 clones, about 91% of which are singletons. The material sequenced was CD4+ or CD8+ T cells sorted from blood, taken in a trial of the OX40 agonist ivuxolimab. These receptors all come from an adult with an advanced solid tumor such as melanoma, head and neck, liver or kidney cancer.

The rearrangement links TRBV7-3 to TRBJ2-1; D not certain. This CDR3 is 13 amino acids long. Trimming shortened V by 5 bases and J by 7 bases, and 12 bases separated the two germline ends. Germline lookup yields CDR1 SGHTA and CDR2 FQGTGA. This CDR3 is CASSASRSNEQFF. The CDR3 bases are TGTGCCAGCAGCGCTAGTAGGAGTAATGAGCAGTTCTTC.

The J gene is TRBJ1-3, the V gene TRBV6-6; D gene uncertain. V was cut by 0 bases and J by 0 bases, with 6 bases left in between. From germline, CDR1 is MNHNY and CDR2 SVGAGI (reference sequence). The CDR3 runs 15 residues. CDR3 nucleotides: TGTGCCAGCAGTTACTCGTTGAGCTCTGGAAACACCATATATTTT. It is translated as CASSYSLSSGNTIYF.

The chain joins TRBV25-1 to TRBJ2-5, with a weak D call TRBD2 (6 bases). Trimming shortened V by 2 bases and J by 0 bases, and 10 bases separated the two germline ends. Germline lookup yields CDR1 MGHDK and CDR2 SYGVNS. CDR3 size: 15 residues. The CDR3 protein is CASSELWGDQETQYF. The DNA of the CDR3 is TGTGCCAGCAGTGAACTCTGGGGGGACCAAGAGACCCAGTACTTC.

On this clone itself: One junction end does not reproduce the germline sequence, and a read error may be involved. The rearrangement links TRBV13 to TRBJ2-5, with 8 bases identical to TRBD2. The CDR3 has 18 amino acids. Germline values: CDR1 PRHDT, CDR2 FYEKMQ (reference sequence). The CDR3 coding sequence is TGTGCCGGCAGCAAGACCGCCGGGACGGGGGGGCACCAAGAGACCCAGTACTTC. This translates into CAGSKTAGTGGHQETQYF.

The V and J genes are TRBV19 and TRBJ1-2; D is possibly TRBD1 (5 bases). Trimming left V 6 bases short and J 1 base short, with 12 bases between. Germline CDR1 LNHDA, CDR2 SQIVND (reference sequence). The CDR3 contains 14 residues. CDR3 bases: TGTGCCAGTAGATCGACACAGGTTAACTATGGCTACACCTTC. This codes for CASRSTQVNYGYTF.

J is TRBJ2-2 and V is TRBV6-6, with a possible D match to TRBD2 (5 bases). V lost 7 bases to trimming and J lost 2 bases, with 8 bases between them. Germline CDR1 is MNHNY and CDR2 is SVGAGI (reference sequence). This CDR3 has 13 residues. CDR3 residues: CASTRANTGELFF. DNA for the CDR3: TGTGCCAGCACGAGGGCCAACACCGGGGAGCTGTTTTTT.

The chain is built from TRBV21-1 and TRBJ1-2. TRBV21-1 is a recognized pseudogene. The CDR3 sequence is 16 residues long. The chain's CDR3 is CASSGRGDGRWRGYTF. The CDR3 DNA sequence: TGTGCCAGCAGCGGCCGAGGAGATGGCCGATGGAGGGGCTACACCTTC.

The CDR3 sequence is CASSILGVSSYNSPLHF. The DNA of the CDR3 is TGTGCCAGTAGTATCCTCGGCGTCAGCTCCTATAATTCACCCCTCCACTTT. V usage is TRBV19 and J usage is TRBJ1-6, with D uncertain. Germline assignment: CDR1 LNHDA and CDR2 SQIVND (reference sequence). The CDR3 sequence is 17 residues long. The germline V and J ends were trimmed by 3 bases and 0 bases, with 12 bases remaining between them.

This clone turned up a few times. The same CDR3 can be traced to other DNA sequences in this sample. This chain joins TRBV5-1 and TRBJ1-2, with 11 bases fitting TRBD1. The CDR3 spans 16 residues. J gave up 4 bases and V 0 bases, and 5 bases lay outside the gene matches. The germline V gene encodes CDR1 SGHRS and CDR2 YFSETQ. The CDR3 reads CASSLVGQGAGYGYTF. CDR3 in DNA: TGCGCCAGCAGCTTGGTAGGACAGGGGGCCGGCTATGGCTACACCTTC.

This chain joins TRBV5-6 and TRBJ1-1; D perhaps matches TRBD1 (5 bases). CDR1 and CDR2 (germline): SGHDT, YYEEEE. CDR3 length equals 16 residues. V lost 4 bases, J lost 4 bases, and 20 bases lay in between. The CDR3 sequence: CASSLWDLIVGTEAFF. CDR3 in DNA: TGTGCCAGCAGCCTGTGGGACCTAATAGTCGGCACTGAAGCTTTCTTT.

The V gene is TRBV9, the J gene TRBJ2-6; D may be TRBD1 (6 bases). CDR1 and CDR2 (germline): SGDLS, YYNGEE. Trimming took 3 bases from V and 0 from J, leaving 19 bases between them. The length of the CDR3 is 19 residues. CDR3 DNA sequence: TGTGCCAGCAGCGCAGAACGACAGGACCTGAGCTCTGGGGCCAACGTCCTGACTTTC. Protein sequence: CASSAERQDLSSGANVLTF.

V and J are TRBV11-2 and TRBJ2-5; 8 bases agree with TRBD2. Germline CDR1 and CDR2: SGHAT and FQNNGV. V shed 0 bases, J shed 9 bases, and the junction held 9 bases outside the gene matches. This CDR3 is 15 amino acids long. The CDR3 loop is CASSLDLSGGGSQYF. CDR3 nucleotide sequence: TGTGCCAGCAGCTTAGATCTAAGCGGGGGAGGGTCCCAGTACTTC.

This chain uses TRBV21-1 with TRBJ2-1; the DNA was not compared with TRBD1, the D call given in the table. TRBV21-1 is shown as a pseudogene. CDR3 length equals 12 residues. CDR3 DNA sequence: TGTGCCAGCAGCTCCATCTACAATGAGCAGTTCTTC. Translated, it gives CASSSIYNEQFF.

V and J are TRBV15 and TRBJ2-3; D not resolved. Trimming pared 1 base from V and 4 bases from J, leaving 9 bases between. Germline assignment: CDR1 LNHNV and CDR2 YYDKDF (reference sequence). This CDR3 contains 14 residues. This CDR3 is CATSRVDKADTQYF. CDR3 sequence (DNA): TGTGCCACCAGCAGAGTCGACAAGGCAGATACGCAGTATTTT.

This rearrangement joins TRBV5-1 to TRBJ2-3; no firm D call. Germline-derived CDR1 and CDR2 are SGHRS and YFSETQ. Trimming shortened V by 4 bases and J by 0 bases, and 12 bases separated the two germline ends. CDR3 length: 15 residues. CDR3 loop: CASSLLGISTDTQYF. CDR3 DNA: TGCGCCAGCAGCCTCCTAGGAATTAGCACAGATACGCAGTATTTT.

The chain joins TRBV9 to TRBJ2-5; D remains unclear. Germline V CDR1 and CDR2: SGDLS, YYNGEE. Trimming took 0 bases from V and 2 from J, leaving 11 bases between them. The CDR3 extends over 15 amino acids. The CDR3 protein is CASSVALGKQETQYF. The DNA for the CDR3 is TGTGCCAGCAGCGTAGCTTTGGGCAAACAAGAGACCCAGTACTTC.

The count of this clone is one. The V call is TRBV5-4, the J call TRBJ2-7; the D is unclear. CDR3 length equals 14 residues. V was shortened by 1 base and J by 0 bases, with 8 bases between the two germline ends. Germline loops: CDR1 SGHNT, CDR2 YYREEE (reference sequence). The CDR3 protein is CASSLLGYSYEQYF. The CDR3 DNA follows: TGTGCCAGCAGCTTGCTTGGGTACTCCTACGAGCAGTACTTC.

The chain carries TRBV11-2 and TRBJ2-1; D gene uncertain. The germline V and J ends were trimmed by 1 base and 8 bases, with 9 bases remaining between them. CDR3 size: 13 residues. Germline V CDR1 and CDR2: SGHAT, FQNNGV. The CDR3 DNA reads TGTGCCAGCAGCTTAGGTGTAGGGCATGAGCAGTTCTTC. Translating it yields CASSLGVGHEQFF.

This rearrangement joins TRBV18 to TRBJ2-1; no definite D call. The CDR3 totals 15 residues. The V gene lost 1 base and the J gene lost 1 base, with 8 bases spanning the gap. The V gene's germline CDR1 is KGHSH and CDR2 LQKENI. CDR3 residues: CASSPQSDSYNEQFF. The CDR3, as DNA: TGTGCCAGCTCACCACAATCTGATTCCTACAATGAGCAGTTCTTC. The entire variable domain, with the rest obtained from reference TRBV18 and TRBJ2-1, is as follows: NAGVMQNPRHLVRRRGQEARLRCSPMKGHSHVYWYRQLPEEGLKFMVYLQKENIIDESGMPKERFSAEFPKEGPSILRIQQVVRGDSAAYFCASSPQSDSYNEQFFGPGTRLTVL.